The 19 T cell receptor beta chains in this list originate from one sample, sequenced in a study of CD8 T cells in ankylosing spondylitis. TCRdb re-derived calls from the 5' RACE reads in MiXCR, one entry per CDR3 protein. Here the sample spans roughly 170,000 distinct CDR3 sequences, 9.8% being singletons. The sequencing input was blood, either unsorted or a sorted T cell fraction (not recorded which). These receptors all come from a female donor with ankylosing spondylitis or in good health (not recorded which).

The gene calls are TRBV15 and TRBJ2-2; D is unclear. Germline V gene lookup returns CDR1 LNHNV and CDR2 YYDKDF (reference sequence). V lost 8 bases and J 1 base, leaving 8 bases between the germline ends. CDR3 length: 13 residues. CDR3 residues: CATAAGNTGELFF. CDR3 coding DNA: TGTGCCACCGCAGCAGGGAACACCGGGGAGCTGTTTTTT.

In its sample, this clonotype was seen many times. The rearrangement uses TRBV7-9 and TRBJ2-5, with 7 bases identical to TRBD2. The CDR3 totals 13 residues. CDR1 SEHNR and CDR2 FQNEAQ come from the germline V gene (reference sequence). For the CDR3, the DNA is TGTGCGTCGAGGGAGGGGAACGGAGAGACCCAGTACTTC. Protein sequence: CASREGNGETQYF. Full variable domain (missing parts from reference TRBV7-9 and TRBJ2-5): DTGVSQNPRHKITKRGQNVTFRCDPISEHNRLYWYRQTLGQGPEFLTYFQNEAQLEKSRLLSDRFSAERPKGSFSTLEIQRTEQGDSAMYLCASREGNGETQYFGPGTRLLVL.

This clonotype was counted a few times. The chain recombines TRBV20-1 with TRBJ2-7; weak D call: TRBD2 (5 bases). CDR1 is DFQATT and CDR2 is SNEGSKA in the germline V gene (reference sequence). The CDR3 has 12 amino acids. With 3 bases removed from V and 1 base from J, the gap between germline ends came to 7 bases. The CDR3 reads CSARDFSYEQYF. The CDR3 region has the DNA TGCAGTGCTAGGGACTTTTCCTACGAGCAGTACTTC.

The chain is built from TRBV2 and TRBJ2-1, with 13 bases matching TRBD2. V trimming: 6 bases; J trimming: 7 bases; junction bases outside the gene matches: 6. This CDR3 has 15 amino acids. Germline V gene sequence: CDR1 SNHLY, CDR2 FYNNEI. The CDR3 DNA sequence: TGTGCCAGCAGGATGACTAGCGGGAGGAGAAATGAGCAGTTCTTC. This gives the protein CASRMTSGRRNEQFF.

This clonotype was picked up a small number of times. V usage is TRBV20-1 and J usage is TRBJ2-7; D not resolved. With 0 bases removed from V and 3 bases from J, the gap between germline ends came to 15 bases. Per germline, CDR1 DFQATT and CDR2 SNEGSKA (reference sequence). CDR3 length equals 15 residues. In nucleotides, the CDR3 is TGCAGTGCTAGAGATCCACATGAAGTAATCTACGAGCAGTACTTC. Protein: CSARDPHEVIYEQYF.

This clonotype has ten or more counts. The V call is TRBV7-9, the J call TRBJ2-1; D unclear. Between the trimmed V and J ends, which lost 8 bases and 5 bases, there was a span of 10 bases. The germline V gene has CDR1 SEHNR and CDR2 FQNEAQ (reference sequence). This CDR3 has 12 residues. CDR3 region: CASDELDNEQFF. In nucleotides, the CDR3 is TGTGCCAGCGATGAGCTGGACAATGAGCAGTTCTTC.

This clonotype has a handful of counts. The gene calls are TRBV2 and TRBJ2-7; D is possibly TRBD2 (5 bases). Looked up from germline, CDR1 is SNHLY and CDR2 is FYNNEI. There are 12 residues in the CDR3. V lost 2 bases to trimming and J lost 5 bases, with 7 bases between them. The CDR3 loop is CASSETGNEQYF. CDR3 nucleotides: TGTGCCAGCAGTGAAACCGGGAACGAGCAGTACTTC.

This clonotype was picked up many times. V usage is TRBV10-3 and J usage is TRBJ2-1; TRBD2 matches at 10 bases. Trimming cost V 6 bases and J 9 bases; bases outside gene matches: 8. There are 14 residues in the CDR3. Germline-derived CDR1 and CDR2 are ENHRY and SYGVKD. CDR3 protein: CAIRWTSGEGEQFF. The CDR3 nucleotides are TGTGCCATCAGATGGACTAGCGGAGAGGGTGAGCAGTTCTTC.

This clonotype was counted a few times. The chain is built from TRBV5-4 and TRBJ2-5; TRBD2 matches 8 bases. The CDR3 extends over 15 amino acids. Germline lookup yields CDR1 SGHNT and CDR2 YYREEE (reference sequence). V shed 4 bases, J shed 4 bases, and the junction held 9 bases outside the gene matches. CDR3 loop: CASSHEGLDPETQYF. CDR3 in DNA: TGTGCCAGCAGCCACGAGGGACTAGATCCAGAGACCCAGTACTTC. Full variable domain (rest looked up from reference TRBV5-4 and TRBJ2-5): ETGVTQSPTHLIKTRGQQVTLRCSSQSGHNTVSWYQQALGQGPQFIFQYYREEENGRGNFPPRFSGLQFPNYSSELNVNALELDDSALYLCASSHEGLDPETQYFGPGTRLLVL.

The CDR3 protein is CASSLPDGAGDDYGYTF. CDR3 nucleotides: TGTGCCAGCAGCTTACCCGACGGGGCAGGGGACGACTATGGCTACACCTTC. This rearrangement joins TRBV7-9 to TRBJ1-2, with D perhaps TRBD1 (6 bases). Trimming stripped 2 bases from V and 3 bases from J, with 19 bases between. In germline, CDR1 is SEHNR, CDR2 FQNEAQ (reference sequence). The CDR3 sequence is 17 residues long.

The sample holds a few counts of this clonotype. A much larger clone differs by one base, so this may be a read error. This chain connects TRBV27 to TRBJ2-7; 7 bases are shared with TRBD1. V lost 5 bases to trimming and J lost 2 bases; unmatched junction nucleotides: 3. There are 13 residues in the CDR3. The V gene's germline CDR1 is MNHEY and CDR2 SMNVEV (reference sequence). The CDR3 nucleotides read TGTGCCAGCAGTCACGGGACAGCCTACGAGCAGTACTTC. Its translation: CASSHGTAYEQYF.

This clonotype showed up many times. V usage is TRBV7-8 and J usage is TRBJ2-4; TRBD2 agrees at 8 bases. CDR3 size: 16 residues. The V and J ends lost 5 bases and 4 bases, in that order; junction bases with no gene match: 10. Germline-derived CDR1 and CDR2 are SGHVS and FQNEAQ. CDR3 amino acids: CASSLSGTRWKNIQYF. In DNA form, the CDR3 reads TGTGCCAGCAGCCTCTCCGGGACTAGGTGGAAAAACATTCAGTACTTC.

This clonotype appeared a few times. The CDR3 nucleotides are TGCGCCAGCAGTCCTAGTACTAGCGGTTACACCGGGGAGCTGTTTTTT. Its translation is CASSPSTSGYTGELFF. The rearrangement uses TRBV4-3 and TRBJ2-2, with 8 bases matching TRBD2. CDR1 and CDR2 from the germline V gene are LGHNA and YSLEER. The J segment lost 3 bases and the V segment lost 6 bases, leaving 9 bases of the junction unmatched. This CDR3 contains 16 residues.

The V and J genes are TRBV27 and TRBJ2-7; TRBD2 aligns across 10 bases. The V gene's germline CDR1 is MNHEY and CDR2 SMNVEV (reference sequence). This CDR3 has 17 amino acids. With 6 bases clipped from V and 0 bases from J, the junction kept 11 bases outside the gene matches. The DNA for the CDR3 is TGTGCCAGCAGCTTTCTTCTAGCGGGAGATGTCTCCTACGAGCAGTACTTC. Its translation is CASSFLLAGDVSYEQYF.

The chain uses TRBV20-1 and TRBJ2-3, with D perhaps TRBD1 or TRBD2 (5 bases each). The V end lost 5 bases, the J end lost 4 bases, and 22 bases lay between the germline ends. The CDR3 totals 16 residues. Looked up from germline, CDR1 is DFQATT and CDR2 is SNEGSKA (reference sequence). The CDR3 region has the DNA TGCAGTGCTTTCGGGACGGGGAATTTTGGTGCAGATACGCAGTATTTT. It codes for CSAFGTGNFGADTQYF.

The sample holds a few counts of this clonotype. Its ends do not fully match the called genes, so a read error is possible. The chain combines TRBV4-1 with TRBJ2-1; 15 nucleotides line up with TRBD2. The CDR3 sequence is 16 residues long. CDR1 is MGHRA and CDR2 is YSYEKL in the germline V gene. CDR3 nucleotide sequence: TGCGCCAGCACCCAACCGGGACTAGCGGGAGGAGATGAGCAGTTCTTC. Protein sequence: CASTQPGLAGGDEQFF.

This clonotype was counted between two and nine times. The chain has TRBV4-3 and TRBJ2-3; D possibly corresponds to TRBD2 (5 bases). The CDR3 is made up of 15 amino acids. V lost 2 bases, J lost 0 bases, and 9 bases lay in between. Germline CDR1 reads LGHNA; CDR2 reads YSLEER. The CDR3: CASSQIAPSTDTQYF. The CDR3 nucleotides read TGCGCCAGCAGCCAAATAGCGCCTAGCACAGATACGCAGTATTTT.

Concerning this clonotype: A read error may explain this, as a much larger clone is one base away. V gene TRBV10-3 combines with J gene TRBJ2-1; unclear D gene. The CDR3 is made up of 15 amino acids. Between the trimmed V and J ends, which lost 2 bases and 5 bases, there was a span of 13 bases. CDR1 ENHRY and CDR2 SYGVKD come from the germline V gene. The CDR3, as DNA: TGTGCCATCAGTGAGGCCGTGACAACGCACAATGAGCAGTTCTTC. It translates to CAISEAVTTHNEQFF.

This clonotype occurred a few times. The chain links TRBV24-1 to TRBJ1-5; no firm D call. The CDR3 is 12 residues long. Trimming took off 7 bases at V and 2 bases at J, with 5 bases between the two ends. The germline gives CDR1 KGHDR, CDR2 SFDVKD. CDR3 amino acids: CATRQCNQPQHF. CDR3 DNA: TGTGCCACCAGACAATGCAATCAGCCCCAGCATTTT.